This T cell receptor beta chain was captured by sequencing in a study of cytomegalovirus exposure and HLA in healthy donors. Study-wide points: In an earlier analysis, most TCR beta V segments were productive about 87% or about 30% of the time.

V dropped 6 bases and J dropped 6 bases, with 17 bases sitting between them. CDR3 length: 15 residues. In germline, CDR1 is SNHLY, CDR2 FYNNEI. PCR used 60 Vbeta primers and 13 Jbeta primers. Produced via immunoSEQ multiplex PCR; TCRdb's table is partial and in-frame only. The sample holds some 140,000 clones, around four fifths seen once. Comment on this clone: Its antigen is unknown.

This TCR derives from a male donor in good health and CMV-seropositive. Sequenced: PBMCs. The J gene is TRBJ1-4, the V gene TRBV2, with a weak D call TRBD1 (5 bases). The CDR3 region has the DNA TGTGCCAGCAGAGTCGGCCCCAGGGTGGATGAAAAACTGTTTTTT. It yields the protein CASRVGPRVDEKLFF.